This section outlines one TCR beta chain sequence together with its context. The sample originates from a study of blood T cell repertoires in COVID-19. Study in general: Spain, Italy and the United States supplied samples that represented acute and convalescent COVID-19.

Participants were aged roughly 18 to 90 years, lived in under 30 US areas, and enrolled virtually. Participant-reported clinical history was the basis for cohort assignment. Clones were read by immunoSEQ multiplex PCR, and TCRdb kept only the in-frame ones, dropping some. This repertoire shows some 210,000 clones, 70% to 90% found once; its top ten account for approximately 4.3%. This CDR3 spans 15 amino acids. In germline, CDR1 is SGHAT, CDR2 FQNNGV. The V gene lost 0 bases and the J gene lost 0 bases, with 8 bases spanning the gap. The specimen was PBMCs or T cells enriched from blood (not recorded which). This TCR was sampled from a man aged 30-40 years with acute COVID-19. This chain connects TRBV11-2 to TRBJ1-1; no reliable D call. The CDR3 loop reads CASSLEVQMNTEAFF. The CDR3 DNA reads TGTGCCAGCAGCTTAGAGGTTCAGATGAACACTGAAGCTTTCTTT.